The 18 T cell receptor beta chains listed next were all sequenced from one sample in a study of blood T cell repertoires in COVID-19. Produced via immunoSEQ multiplex PCR; TCRdb's table is partial and in-frame only. Among about 80,000 clones, under 80% were seen once, and the ten largest hold more than 35%. The source material was peripheral blood. Receptors were obtained from a man in his fifties or sixties with COVID-19, enrolled during active disease.

The J gene is TRBJ1-2, the V gene TRBV9; D possibly corresponds to TRBD1 (5 bases). The CDR3 runs 14 residues. The germline gives CDR1 SGDLS, CDR2 YYNGEE. Trimming shortened V by 4 bases and J by 8 bases, and 18 bases separated the two germline ends. CDR3 bases: TGTGCCAGCAGCTTTGGGACTAACCCTTTGGGCTACACCTTC. This translates into CASSFGTNPLGYTF.

The rearrangement joins TRBV6-4 to TRBJ2-3, with a possible D match to TRBD2 (6 bases). V was cut by 5 bases and J by 4 bases, with 16 bases left in between. CDR1 is MRHNA and CDR2 is SNTAGT in the germline V gene. The CDR3 runs 15 residues. The CDR3 sequence: CASSPGTANSDTQYF. DNA of the CDR3: TGTGCCAGCAGTCCCGGGACTGCAAATTCAGATACGCAGTATTTT.

This clone was detected a few times. The V call is TRBV7-2, the J call TRBJ2-2; D remains unclear. Germline-derived CDR1 and CDR2 are SGHTA and FQGNSA. The CDR3 spans 14 residues. V was clipped by 10 bases and J by 0 bases, with 12 bases between them. CDR3 residues: CATTYYSNTGELFF. The CDR3 nucleotides read TGTGCCACGACGTACTACTCGAACACCGGGGAGCTGTTTTTT.

The chain is built from TRBV10-2 and TRBJ2-7; a weak D match, TRBD1 (6 bases). Germline-derived CDR1 and CDR2 are WSHSY and SAAADI. Between the trimmed V and J ends, which lost 10 bases and 5 bases, there was a span of 15 bases. CDR3 length: 12 residues. CDR3 DNA: TGCGCCACCACTCAGGGGATAGACGAGCAGTACTTC. Residues: CATTQGIDEQYF.

CDR3: CAWSVGGRGEAFF. CDR3 in DNA: TGTGCCTGGAGTGTAGGAGGGCGCGGTGAAGCTTTCTTT. V and J are TRBV30 and TRBJ1-1, with D unclear. Between the trimmed V and J ends, which lost 0 bases and 7 bases, there was a span of 12 bases. The CDR3 is 13 amino acids. Germline CDR1 GTSNPN, CDR2 SVGIG (reference sequence).

V gene TRBV7-3 combines with J gene TRBJ2-1; D may be TRBD2 (6 bases). V was clipped by 5 bases and J by 6 bases, with 17 bases between them. The germline gives CDR1 SGHTA, CDR2 FQGTGA. CDR3 length equals 15 residues. The CDR3 DNA sequence: TGTGCCAGCAGCCCTAACGCGCTAGCGAGCAATGAGCAGTTCTTC. Amino acid sequence: CASSPNALASNEQFF.

The chain recombines TRBV9 with TRBJ2-3; TRBD2 aligns across 10 bases. The CDR3 contains 16 residues. V trimming: 3 bases; J trimming: 2 bases; junction bases outside the gene matches: 6. Germline loops: CDR1 SGDLS, CDR2 YYNGEE. CDR3 bases: TGTGCCAGCAGCGCCCCCGGGACTAGCGTCACAGATACGCAGTATTTT. Translation gives CASSAPGTSVTDTQYF.

The CDR3 protein is CASSVGGRVSDEQFF. CDR3 sequence (DNA): TGTGCCAGCAGCGTGGGCGGGAGGGTGAGCGATGAGCAGTTCTTC. The V gene is TRBV9, the J gene TRBJ2-1; 9 nucleotides line up with TRBD2. Germline CDR1 SGDLS, CDR2 YYNGEE. The CDR3 has 15 amino acids. With 2 bases clipped from V and 8 bases from J, the junction kept 8 bases outside the gene matches.

CDR3 bases: TGTGCCAGCAGCTTGGGAGGGCCTCACTCTGGAAACACCATATATTTT. Amino acids: CASSLGGPHSGNTIYF. The chain recombines TRBV5-4 with TRBJ1-3; D uncertain. The germline CDR1 and CDR2 sequences are SGHNT and YYREEE (reference sequence). Trimming cost V 0 bases and J 0 bases, with 10 bases left between them. This CDR3 is 16 amino acids long.

This clone was recorded once. This sequence joins TRBV7-8 and TRBJ1-2; tentative D call: TRBD1 (6 bases). Per germline, CDR1 SGHVS and CDR2 FQNEAQ. This CDR3 is 16 amino acids long. V lost 4 bases, J lost 5 bases, and 20 bases lay in between. The CDR3 is CASSSLAGGLGYGYTF. CDR3 bases: TGTGCCAGCAGCTCCCTGGCGGGGGGCTTAGGATATGGCTACACCTTC.

The chain recombines TRBV25-1 with TRBJ1-4, with 7 bases that match TRBD1. CDR3 length equals 13 residues. V was clipped by 6 bases and J by 8 bases; unmatched bases: 6. Germline lookup yields CDR1 MGHDK and CDR2 SYGVNS. The CDR3 DNA reads as TGTGCCAGCAGGGGGGGACAGAGGGAAAAACTGTTTTTT. Translated, it gives CASRGGQREKLFF.

This chain uses TRBV15 with TRBJ2-5, with D possibly TRBD2 on 5 matching bases. The V end lost 0 bases, the J end lost 2 bases, and 10 bases lay between the germline ends. The germline gives CDR1 LNHNV, CDR2 YYDKDF (reference sequence). The CDR3 covers 15 residues. The CDR3 region has the DNA TGTGCCACCAGCAGAGATGGTGGCGGGCAAGAGACCCAGTACTTC. Its translation is CATSRDGGGQETQYF.

The chain recombines TRBV12-5 with TRBJ1-5; 7 nucleotides match TRBD1. V lost 3 bases and J lost 2; bases outside the gene matches: 13. The germline V gene encodes CDR1 LGHNT and CDR2 FRNRAP. The CDR3 has 18 amino acids. Here the CDR3 reads CASGLPRQGVIGNQPQHF. The CDR3 nucleotides read TGTGCTAGTGGTTTACCCAGACAGGGAGTAATTGGCAATCAGCCCCAGCATTTT.

This rearrangement joins TRBV30 to TRBJ1-3, with D perhaps matching TRBD1 (6 bases). Germline CDR1 is GTSNPN and CDR2 is SVGIG (reference sequence). The CDR3 has 14 amino acids. V was clipped by 7 bases and J by 4 bases, with 17 bases between them. The CDR3 DNA follows: TGTGCCTCCTACAGGGAGAGAGGAGGAAACACCATATATTTT. Translation: CASYRERGGNTIYF.

This chain connects TRBV2 to TRBJ2-5; weak D call: TRBD2 (5 bases). The V end was cut by 7 bases, the J end by 4 bases, with 13 bases between. Germline loops: CDR1 SNHLY, CDR2 FYNNEI. The CDR3 covers 13 residues. Here the CDR3 DNA reads TGTGCCAGCATATTGAGACGGGGAGAGACCCAGTACTTC. Translated: CASILRRGETQYF.

The chain uses TRBV7-8 and TRBJ2-1; D gene unclear. With 4 bases removed from V and 8 bases from J, the gap between germline ends came to 12 bases. The germline V gene has CDR1 SGHVS and CDR2 FQNEAQ. The CDR3 extends over 13 amino acids. CDR3 sequence (DNA): TGTGCCAGCAGCTCACATACTACGTATGAGCAGTTCTTC. Protein product: CASSSHTTYEQFF.

The chain employs TRBV3-1 (or the pseudogene TRBV3-2) and TRBJ2-5; 8 bases agree with TRBD2. V shed 3 bases, J shed 4 bases, and the junction held 4 bases outside the gene matches. The CDR3 is 14 amino acids. Per the germline V gene, CDR1 is LGHDT and CDR2 is YNNKEL (reference sequence). Here the CDR3 reads CASSHGLAPETQYF. The DNA of the CDR3 is TGTGCCAGCAGCCACGGACTAGCTCCAGAGACCCAGTACTTC.

The chain combines TRBV5-1 with TRBJ2-7; possibly TRBD2 for D (5 bases). The CDR3 is 14 residues long. V was pared by 6 bases and J by 6 bases, with 19 bases between. Per germline, CDR1 SGHRS and CDR2 YFSETQ. CDR3 coding DNA: TGCGCCAGCACCGTAGACGCTAGCACTACCGAGCAGTACTTC. It codes for CASTVDASTTEQYF.